These 17 T cell receptor beta chains came from one sample sequenced in a study of T cells after yellow fever vaccination (dated by TCRdb to about 2019). According to the study, the label for this sample's treatment or condition signals: live attenuated yellow fever vaccine strain. Libraries were made using 5' RACE. The listed sequencing device is Illumina NovaSeq 6000. The raw public reads went through TCRdb reprocessing: fastp at Q25, MiXCR clone calling, in-frame beta chains kept. Each record represents a unique CDR3 protein, reported with the most common genes and DNA among its rows. The sample yields about 26,000 distinct CDR3 sequences; 4.5% were counted once. The ten largest account for about 39% of the sample. The material sequenced was PBMCs, either bulk or a sorted T-cell subset (CD4+, CD8+, memory, or dextramer-sorted; not recorded which), taken on the day of the yellow fever booster vaccination. These receptors all come from a young man who received the YFV17D yellow fever vaccine.

This clonotype was seen repeatedly, ten times or more. The V and J genes are TRBV7-9 and TRBJ2-3; no clear D gene. V dropped 7 bases and J dropped 1 base, with 12 bases sitting between them. The CDR3 extends over 14 amino acids. Germline V gene data show CDR1 as SEHNR and CDR2 as FQNEAQ (reference sequence). CDR3 amino acids: CASNDGVRTDTQYF. The DNA of the CDR3 is TGTGCCAGCAACGACGGAGTCCGCACAGATACGCAGTATTTT.

J is TRBJ1-1 and V is TRBV5-1; possible D gene TRBD1, 5 bases. The CDR3 extends over 16 amino acids. V was cut by 1 base and J by 2 bases, with 15 bases left in between. Germline V gene sequence: CDR1 SGHRS, CDR2 YFSETQ. CDR3 amino acids: CASSLQGLSENTEAFF. Written as DNA, the CDR3 is TGCGCCAGCAGCTTGCAGGGACTCTCCGAAAACACTGAAGCTTTCTTT. Complete variable domain (other parts from reference TRBV5-1 and TRBJ1-1): KAGVTQTPRYLIKTRGQQVTLSCSPISGHRSVSWYQQTPGQGLQFLFEYFSETQRNKGNFPGRFSGRQFSNSRSEMNVSTLELGDSALYLCASSLQGLSENTEAFFGQGTRLTVV.

This clonotype showed up many times. The chain is built from TRBV30 and TRBJ2-3; 10 bases map to TRBD2. Germline CDR1 GTSNPN, CDR2 SVGIG (reference sequence). Trimming took 3 bases from V and 4 from J; bases not matched to a gene: 4. The CDR3 has 14 residues. This chain's CDR3 is CAWRAGGDADTQYF. Here the CDR3 DNA reads TGTGCCTGGAGAGCGGGGGGGGATGCAGATACGCAGTATTTT.

There are many counts of this clonotype. The chain joins TRBV9 to TRBJ1-1; possible D gene TRBD1, 5 bases. The germline gives CDR1 SGDLS, CDR2 YYNGEE. V was trimmed by 0 bases and J by 1 base, leaving 10 bases between them. The CDR3 is made up of 15 amino acids. This CDR3 is CASSVGGRANTEAFF. The CDR3 DNA reads TGTGCCAGCAGCGTAGGCGGCAGGGCGAACACTGAAGCTTTCTTT.

This clonotype was picked up many times. The gene calls are TRBV6-6 and TRBJ2-1; 7 positions agree with TRBD1. Per germline, CDR1 MNHNY and CDR2 SVGAGI (reference sequence). V shed 5 bases, J shed 8 bases, and the junction held 15 bases outside the gene matches. The CDR3 runs to 16 residues. The CDR3 reads CASSATGASNPYEQFF. CDR3 in DNA: TGTGCCAGCAGTGCCACAGGGGCATCTAACCCCTATGAGCAGTTCTTC.

In its sample, this clonotype was seen many times. The V gene is TRBV15, the J gene TRBJ1-4, with a weak D call TRBD1 (5 bases). The CDR3 length is 14 residues. CDR1 and CDR2 (germline): LNHNV, YYDKDF (reference sequence). The ends were cut back, 0 bases at V and 8 bases at J, with 10 bases in the middle. CDR3 DNA sequence: TGTGCCACCAGCAGAGACAGGGCAAAAGAAAAACTGTTTTTT. Translated, it gives CATSRDRAKEKLFF.

In its sample, this clonotype was seen many times. The chain uses TRBV7-2 and TRBJ1-5, with D perhaps matching TRBD1 (5 bases). This CDR3 spans 17 amino acids. The germline gives CDR1 SGHTA, CDR2 FQGNSA. The V and J ends lost 4 bases and 2 bases respectively, with 18 bases between them. CDR3 region: CASSSPRGFYGNQPQHF. The CDR3 bases are TGTGCCAGCAGCTCTCCGCGGGGCTTCTATGGCAATCAGCCCCAGCATTTT.

This clonotype was found a few times. The chain combines TRBV6-6 with TRBJ2-7, with 9 positions matching TRBD1. Trimming removed 8 bases from V and 3 bases from J; junction bases left unmatched: 5. Germline lookup yields CDR1 MNHNY and CDR2 SVGAGI (reference sequence). The CDR3 is 13 residues long. As DNA, the CDR3 is TGTGCCAGCGGCCGGGACAGGGACTACGAGCAGTACTTC. Encoded protein: CASGRDRDYEQYF.

This clonotype was picked up many times. The rearrangement uses TRBV9 and TRBJ2-4; 9 bases fit TRBD2. The length of the CDR3 is 17 residues. The ends lost 2 bases at V and 8 bases at J; junction bases unmatched: 14. The germline gives CDR1 SGDLS, CDR2 YYNGEE. The CDR3 here is CASSVQPAGGPRDIQYF. The CDR3 DNA reads as TGTGCCAGCAGCGTCCAACCGGCGGGGGGGCCGAGGGACATTCAGTACTTC.

The chain uses TRBV3-1 and TRBJ2-7; maybe TRBD1 (6 bases). Between the trimmed V and J ends, which lost 4 bases and 4 bases, there was a span of 11 bases. Germline assignment: CDR1 LGHDT and CDR2 YNNKEL (reference sequence). This CDR3 is built from 13 residues. The CDR3 sequence: CASSRDIDYEQYF. CDR3 DNA sequence: TGTGCCAGCAGCCGGGACATTGATTACGAGCAGTACTTC.

In this sample, this clonotype turned up many times. CDR3 in DNA: TGTGCCAGCAGTGCCGGACGCTACACCGGGGAGCTGTTTTTT. This gives the protein CASSAGRYTGELFF. The chain is built from TRBV2 and TRBJ2-2, with D unclear. V was trimmed by 4 bases and J by 3 bases, leaving 9 bases between them. Germline CDR1 and CDR2: SNHLY and FYNNEI. CDR3 size: 14 residues.

The table lists this clonotype with many counts. V usage is TRBV12-3 or TRBV12-4 and J usage is TRBJ1-5; D is undetermined. V lost 6 bases and J lost 4, with 7 bases in between. CDR3 length: 12 amino acids. The DNA of the CDR3 is TGTGCCAGCAGCCCGATTAATCAGCCCCAGCATTTT. Its translation: CASSPINQPQHF.

This clonotype appeared many times. The V call is TRBV4-3, the J call TRBJ1-5; D gene unclear. V shed 0 bases and J shed 1 base, with 7 bases lying between them. Germline-derived CDR1 and CDR2 are LGHNA and YSLEER. CDR3 length: 15 amino acids. The CDR3 loop reads CASSQDLFSNQPQHF. The CDR3 DNA reads TGCGCCAGCAGCCAAGACCTCTTCAGCAATCAGCCCCAGCATTTT.

This clonotype was seen ten or more times. One end of the junction varies from germline; a read error may be responsible. J is TRBJ2-7 and V is TRBV7-2; 8 nucleotides match TRBD2. The CDR3 consists of 15 residues. Looked up from germline, CDR1 is SGHTA and CDR2 is FQGNSA. The CDR3 region is CASSPSGQRGTLGDF. Written as DNA, the CDR3 is TGTGCCAGCAGCCCGTCGGGCCAGCGGGGGACTCTAGGGGACTTC. The variable domain in full, completed from reference TRBV7-2 and TRBJ2-7, reads GAGVSQSPSNKVTEKGKDVELRCDPISGHTALYWYRQSLGQGLEFLIYFQGNSAPDKSGLPSDRFSAERTGGSVSTLTIQRTQQEDSAVYLCASSPSGQRGTLGDFGPGTRLTVT.

The gene calls are TRBV5-1 and TRBJ2-5, with 11 positions matching TRBD2. The CDR3 sequence is 14 residues long. The ends lost 1 base at V and 4 bases at J; junction bases unmatched: 0. In germline, CDR1 is SGHRS, CDR2 YFSETQ. The CDR3 sequence is CASSLTSGGETQYF. The CDR3 bases are TGCGCCAGCAGCTTGACTAGCGGGGGAGAGACCCAGTACTTC.

This clonotype has a count of ten or more. CDR3 nucleotide sequence: TGTGCCAGCACTCCGGACAGGGGCTACGAGCAGTACTTC. It specifies CASTPDRGYEQYF. V is TRBV6-6 and J is TRBJ2-7, with 9 bases identical to TRBD1. CDR3 size: 13 residues. CDR1 MNHNY and CDR2 SVGAGI come from the germline V gene (reference sequence). Trimming cost V 7 bases and J 3 bases; bases outside gene matches: 4.

This clonotype was seen repeatedly, ten times or more. This rearrangement joins TRBV7-9 to TRBJ2-3; D gene ambiguous. The CDR3 spans 12 residues. Germline CDR1 SEHNR, CDR2 FQNEAQ (reference sequence). With 6 bases removed from V and 6 bases from J, the gap between germline ends came to 10 bases. The CDR3 loop reads CASRRTVDTQYF. The CDR3 DNA follows: TGTGCCAGCAGGCGGACGGTTGATACGCAGTATTTT.